This TCR beta chain emerged from a study of control samples from healthy donors and cancer patients. This clone occurred a few times. The CDR3 covers 15 residues. Losses at the gene ends were 0 bases for V and 5 bases for J; bases not matched to a gene: 4. Germline V gives CDR1 MGHRA, CDR2 YSYEKL. TCRdb keeps only in-frame clones here, not all; method: immunoSEQ multiplex PCR. The table shows 150,000 to 200,000 clones, with 80% to 95% occurring only once. The material sequenced was blood. The rearrangement joins TRBV4-1 to TRBJ1-5; TRBD1 aligns across 7 bases. The source is a young man in good health. The CDR3 spells CASSQDNRGDQPQHF. The DNA for the CDR3 is TGCGCCAGCAGCCAAGATAACAGGGGCGATCAGCCCCAGCATTTT.